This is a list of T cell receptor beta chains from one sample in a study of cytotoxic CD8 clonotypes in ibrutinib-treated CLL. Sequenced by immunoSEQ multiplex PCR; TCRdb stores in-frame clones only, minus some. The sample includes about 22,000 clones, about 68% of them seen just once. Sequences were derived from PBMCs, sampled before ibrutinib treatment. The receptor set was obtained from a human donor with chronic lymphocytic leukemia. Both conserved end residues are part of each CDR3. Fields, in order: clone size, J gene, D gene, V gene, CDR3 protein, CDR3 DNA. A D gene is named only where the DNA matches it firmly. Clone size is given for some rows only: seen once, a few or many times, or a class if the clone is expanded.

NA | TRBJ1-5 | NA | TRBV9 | CASSITGVQPQHF | TGTGCCAGCAGTATAACGGGGGTTCAGCCCCAGCATTTT
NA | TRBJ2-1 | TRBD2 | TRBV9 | CASSGTSGHEQFF | TGTGCCAGCAGCGGAACTAGCGGGCATGAGCAGTTCTTC
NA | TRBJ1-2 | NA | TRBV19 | CASRETGYYGYTF | TGTGCCAGTAGGGAGACAGGATACTATGGCTACACCTTC
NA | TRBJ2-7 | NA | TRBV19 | CASSIEDSYEQYF | TGTGCCAGTAGTATAGAAGACAGCTACGAGCAGTACTTC
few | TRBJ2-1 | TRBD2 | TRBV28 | CASSNFPRGSGANEQFF | TGTGCCAGCAGTAACTTCCCCCGCGGGAGCGGGGCGAATGAGCAGTTCTTC
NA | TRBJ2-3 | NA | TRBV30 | CAWSNWEGDTQYF | TGTGCCTGGAGTAACTGGGAAGGGGATACGCAGTATTTT
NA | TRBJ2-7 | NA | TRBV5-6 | CASSPGGLGEQYF | TGTGCCAGCAGCCCCGGGGGTCTGGGGGAGCAGTACTTC
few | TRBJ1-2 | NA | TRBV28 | CASSLPQAQAHTF | TGTGCCAGCAGTTTACCCCAGGCCCAGGCCCACACCTTC
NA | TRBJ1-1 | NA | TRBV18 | CASSPLAENTEAFF | TGTGCCAGCTCACCTCTGGCAGAAAACACTGAAGCTTTCTTT
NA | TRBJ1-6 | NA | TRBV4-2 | CASSQNTQERNSPLHF | TGTGCCAGCAGCCAGAACACCCAAGAACGTAATTCACCCCTCCACTTT
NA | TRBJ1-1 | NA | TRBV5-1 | CASSLAVVMNTEAFF | TGCGCCAGCAGCTTGGCGGTCGTTATGAACACTGAAGCTTTCTTT